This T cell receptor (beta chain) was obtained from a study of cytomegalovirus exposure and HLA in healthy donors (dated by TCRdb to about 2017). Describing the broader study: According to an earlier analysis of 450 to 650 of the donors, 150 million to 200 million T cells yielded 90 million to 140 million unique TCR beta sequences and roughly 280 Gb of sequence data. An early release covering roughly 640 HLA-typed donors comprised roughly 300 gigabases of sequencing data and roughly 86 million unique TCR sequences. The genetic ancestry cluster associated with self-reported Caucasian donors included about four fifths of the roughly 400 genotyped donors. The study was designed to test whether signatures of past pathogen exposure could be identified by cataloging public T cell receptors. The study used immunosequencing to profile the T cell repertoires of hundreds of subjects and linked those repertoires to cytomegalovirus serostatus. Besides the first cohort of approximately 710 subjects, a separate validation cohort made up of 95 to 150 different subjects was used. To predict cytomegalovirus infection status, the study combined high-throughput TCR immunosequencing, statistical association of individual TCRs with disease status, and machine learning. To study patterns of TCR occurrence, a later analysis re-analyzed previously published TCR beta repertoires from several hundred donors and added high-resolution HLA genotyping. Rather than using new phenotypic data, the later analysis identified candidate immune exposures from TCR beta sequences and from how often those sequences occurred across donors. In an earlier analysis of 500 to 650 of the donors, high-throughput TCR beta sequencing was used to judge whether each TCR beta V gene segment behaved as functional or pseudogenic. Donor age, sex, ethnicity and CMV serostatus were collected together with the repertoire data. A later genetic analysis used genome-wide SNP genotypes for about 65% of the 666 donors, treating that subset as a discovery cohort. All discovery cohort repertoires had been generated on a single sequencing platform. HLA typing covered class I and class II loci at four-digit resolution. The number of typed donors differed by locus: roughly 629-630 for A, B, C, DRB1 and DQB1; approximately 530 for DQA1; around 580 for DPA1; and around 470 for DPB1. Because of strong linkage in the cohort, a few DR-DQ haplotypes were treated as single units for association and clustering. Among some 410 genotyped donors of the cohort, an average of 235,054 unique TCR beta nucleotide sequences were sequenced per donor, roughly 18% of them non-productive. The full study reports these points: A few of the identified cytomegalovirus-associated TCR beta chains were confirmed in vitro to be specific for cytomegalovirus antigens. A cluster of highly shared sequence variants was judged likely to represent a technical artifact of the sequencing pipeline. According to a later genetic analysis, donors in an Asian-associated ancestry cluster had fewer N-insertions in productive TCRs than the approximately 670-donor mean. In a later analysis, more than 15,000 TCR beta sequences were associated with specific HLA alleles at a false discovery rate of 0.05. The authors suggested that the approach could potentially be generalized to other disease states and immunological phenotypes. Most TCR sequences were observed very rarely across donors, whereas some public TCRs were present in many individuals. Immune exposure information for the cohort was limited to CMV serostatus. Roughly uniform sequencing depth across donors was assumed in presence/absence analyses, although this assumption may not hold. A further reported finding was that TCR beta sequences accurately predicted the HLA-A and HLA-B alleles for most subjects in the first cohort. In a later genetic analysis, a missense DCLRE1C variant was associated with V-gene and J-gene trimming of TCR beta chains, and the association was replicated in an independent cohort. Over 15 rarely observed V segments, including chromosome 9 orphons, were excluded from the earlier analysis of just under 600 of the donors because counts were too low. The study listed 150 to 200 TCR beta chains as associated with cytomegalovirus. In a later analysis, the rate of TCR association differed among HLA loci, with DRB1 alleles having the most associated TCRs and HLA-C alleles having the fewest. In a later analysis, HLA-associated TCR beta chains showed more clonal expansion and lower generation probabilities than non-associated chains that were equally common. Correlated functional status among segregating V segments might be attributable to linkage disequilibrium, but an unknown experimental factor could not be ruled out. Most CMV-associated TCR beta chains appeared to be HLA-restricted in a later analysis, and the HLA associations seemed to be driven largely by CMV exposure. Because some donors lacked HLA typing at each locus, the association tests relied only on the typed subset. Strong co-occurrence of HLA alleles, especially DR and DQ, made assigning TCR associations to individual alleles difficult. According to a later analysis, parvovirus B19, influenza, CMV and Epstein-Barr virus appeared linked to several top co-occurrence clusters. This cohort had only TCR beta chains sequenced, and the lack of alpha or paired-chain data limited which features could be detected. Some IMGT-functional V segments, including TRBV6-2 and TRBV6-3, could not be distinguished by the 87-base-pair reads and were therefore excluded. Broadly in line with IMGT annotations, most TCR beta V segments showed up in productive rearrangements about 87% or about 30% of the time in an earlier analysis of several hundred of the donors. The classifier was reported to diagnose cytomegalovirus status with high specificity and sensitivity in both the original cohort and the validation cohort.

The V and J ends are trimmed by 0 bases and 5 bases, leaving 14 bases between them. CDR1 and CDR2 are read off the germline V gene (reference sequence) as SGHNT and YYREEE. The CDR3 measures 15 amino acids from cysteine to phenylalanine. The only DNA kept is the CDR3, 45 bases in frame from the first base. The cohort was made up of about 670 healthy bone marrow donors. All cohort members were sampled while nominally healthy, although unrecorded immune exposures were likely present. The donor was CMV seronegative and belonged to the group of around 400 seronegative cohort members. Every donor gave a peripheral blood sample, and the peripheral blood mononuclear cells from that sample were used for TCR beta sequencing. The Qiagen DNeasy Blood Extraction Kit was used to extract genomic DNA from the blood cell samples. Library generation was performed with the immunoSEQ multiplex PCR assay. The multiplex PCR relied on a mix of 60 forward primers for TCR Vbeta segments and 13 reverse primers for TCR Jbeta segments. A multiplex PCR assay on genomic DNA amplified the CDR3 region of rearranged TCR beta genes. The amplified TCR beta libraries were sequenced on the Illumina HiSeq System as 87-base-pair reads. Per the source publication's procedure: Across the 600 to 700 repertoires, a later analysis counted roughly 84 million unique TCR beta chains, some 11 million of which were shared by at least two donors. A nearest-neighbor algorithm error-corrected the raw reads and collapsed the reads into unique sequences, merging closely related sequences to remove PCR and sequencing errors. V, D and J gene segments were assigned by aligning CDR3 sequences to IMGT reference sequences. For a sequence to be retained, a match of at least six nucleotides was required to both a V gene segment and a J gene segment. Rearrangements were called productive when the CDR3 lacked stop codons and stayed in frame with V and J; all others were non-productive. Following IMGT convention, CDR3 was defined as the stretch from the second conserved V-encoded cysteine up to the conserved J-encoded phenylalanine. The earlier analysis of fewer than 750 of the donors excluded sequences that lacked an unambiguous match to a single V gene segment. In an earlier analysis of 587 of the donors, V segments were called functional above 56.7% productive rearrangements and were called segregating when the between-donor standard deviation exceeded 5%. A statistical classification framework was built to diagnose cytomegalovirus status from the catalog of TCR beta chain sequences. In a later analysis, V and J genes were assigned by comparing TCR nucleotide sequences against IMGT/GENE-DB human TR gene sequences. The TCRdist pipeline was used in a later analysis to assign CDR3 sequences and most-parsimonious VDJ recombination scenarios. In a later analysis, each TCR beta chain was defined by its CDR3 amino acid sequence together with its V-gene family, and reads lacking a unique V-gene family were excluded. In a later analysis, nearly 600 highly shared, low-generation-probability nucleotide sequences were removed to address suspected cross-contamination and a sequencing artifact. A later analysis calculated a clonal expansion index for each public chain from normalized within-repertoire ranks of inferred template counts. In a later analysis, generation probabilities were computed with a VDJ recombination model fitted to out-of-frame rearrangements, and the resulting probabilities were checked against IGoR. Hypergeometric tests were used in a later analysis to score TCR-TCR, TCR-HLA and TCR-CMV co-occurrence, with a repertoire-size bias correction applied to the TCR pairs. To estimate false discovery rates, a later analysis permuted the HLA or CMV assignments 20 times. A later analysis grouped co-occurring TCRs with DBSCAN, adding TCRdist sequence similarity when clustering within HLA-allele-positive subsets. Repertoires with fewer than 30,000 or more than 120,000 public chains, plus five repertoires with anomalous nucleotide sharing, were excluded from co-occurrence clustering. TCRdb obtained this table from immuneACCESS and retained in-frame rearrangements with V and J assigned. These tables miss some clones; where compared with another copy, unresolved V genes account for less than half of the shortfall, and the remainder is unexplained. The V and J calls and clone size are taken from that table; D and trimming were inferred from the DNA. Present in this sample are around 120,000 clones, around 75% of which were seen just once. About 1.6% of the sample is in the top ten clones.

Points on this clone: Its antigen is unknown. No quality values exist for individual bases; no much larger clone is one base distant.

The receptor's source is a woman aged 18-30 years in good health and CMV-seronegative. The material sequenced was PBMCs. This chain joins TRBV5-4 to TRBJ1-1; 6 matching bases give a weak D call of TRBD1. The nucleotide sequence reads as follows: TGTGCCAGCAGCTTGGGAGGGGGGGGGCCGACTGAAGCTTTCTTT. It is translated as CASSLGGGGPTEAFF.